Sequencing of this TCR beta chain was carried out in a study of T-cell reconstitution after alpha-beta-depleted transplantation in children. Notes on the study in general: T-cell counts and diversity at one year post-transplant came mainly from newly produced T cells.

Using unique molecular identifiers, the investigators prepared the TCRbeta library. TCRdb independently ran MiXCR on the PCR reads; one entry per CDR3 protein. This sample carries fewer than 750,000 distinct CDR3 sequences, 25% to 30% of them seen once, and the ten largest clones take around a third. In germline, CDR1 is MNHEY, CDR2 SMNVEV (reference sequence). The CDR3 extends over 16 amino acids. The V and J ends lost 3 bases and 0 bases respectively, with 12 bases between them. Regarding this clonotype: The antigen is undetermined.

The chain is built from TRBV27 and TRBJ2-1; D is possibly TRBD2 (6 bases). This sequence was found in a boy under two years old with Wiskott-Aldrich syndrome, due to receive a stem cell transplant. Here the sequenced sample was PBMCs, taken before TCRalphabeta/CD19-depleted stem cell transplant. CDR3 loop: CASSFFGGVSYNEQFF. For the CDR3, the DNA is TGTGCCAGCAGTTTTTTCGGGGGAGTCTCCTACAATGAGCAGTTCTTC.